The 18 T cell receptor beta chains presented below share a single source sample, sequenced in a study of response to subunit inactivated influenza vaccine. Each CDR3 protein gets one entry after TCRdb re-called the RT-PCR reads with MiXCR. The table has 800,000 or so distinct CDR3 sequences, approximately 21% seen once. Sequenced here: PBMCs from blood, sampled around 5 days after vaccination. These receptors were taken from a man between 45 and 60 years old who received an inactivated influenza vaccine.

This clonotype occurred many times. The gene calls are TRBV10-3 and TRBJ2-1; maybe TRBD1 (5 bases). This CDR3 has 13 residues. Trimming shortened V by 10 bases and J by 5 bases, and 15 bases separated the two germline ends. CDR1 and CDR2 from the germline V gene are ENHRY and SYGVKD. This chain's CDR3 is CATLLDSNNEQFF. In DNA, the CDR3 is TGTGCCACCTTATTAGACAGCAACAATGAGCAGTTCTTC.

A few counts support this clonotype. The rearrangement joins TRBV3-1 to TRBJ1-3, with no clear D. The CDR3 is made up of 15 amino acids. Germline values: CDR1 LGHDT, CDR2 YNNKEL (reference sequence). V gave up 0 bases and J gave up 4 bases, with 10 bases separating them. CDR3 sequence reads: CASSQEMQVGNTIYF. For the CDR3, the DNA is TGTGCCAGCAGCCAAGAAATGCAAGTCGGAAACACCATATATTTT.

This chain connects TRBV20-1 to TRBJ1-5; 7 nucleotides align to TRBD1. CDR3 length equals 14 residues. In germline, CDR1 is DFQATT, CDR2 SNEGSKA (reference sequence). The CDR3 bases are TGCGGAGGACAGGACATCTATAGCAATCAGCCCCAGCATTTT. Translating gives CGGQDIYSNQPQHF.

With respect to this clonotype: The final CDR3 position lacks the conserved phenylalanine or tryptophan, pointing to a likely read error. The rearrangement joins TRBV5-6 to TRBJ2-1; D is undetermined. Per the germline V gene, CDR1 is SGHDT and CDR2 is YYEEEE. The length of the CDR3 is 13 residues. Trimming removed 1 base at V and 10 bases at J, with 12 bases between. The CDR3 spells CASSLFGDVEQFL. In DNA form, the CDR3 reads TGTGCCAGCAGCTTGTTTGGCGATGTGGAGCAGTTCCTC.

The sample holds a few counts of this clonotype. CDR3 region: CSVSGEETQYF. Written as DNA, the CDR3 is TGCAGCGTTTCAGGGGAGGAGACCCAGTACTTC. The V gene is TRBV29-1, the J gene TRBJ2-5, with a weak D call TRBD1 (6 bases). Trimming shortened V by 5 bases and J by 5 bases, and 9 bases separated the two germline ends. The length of the CDR3 is 11 residues. Looked up from germline, CDR1 is SQVTM and CDR2 is ANQGSEA.

V gene TRBV9 combines with J gene TRBJ2-5, with 15 bases matching TRBD2. Trimming removed 4 bases from V and 2 bases from J; junction bases left unmatched: 6. Germline CDR1 is SGDLS and CDR2 is YYNGEE. The CDR3 spans 17 residues. The chain's CDR3 is CASSPGTSGGIQETQYF. The CDR3 DNA reads as TGTGCCAGCAGCCCAGGGACTAGCGGGGGGATTCAAGAGACCCAGTACTTC.

This clonotype has at least ten counts. The chain is built from TRBV20-1 and TRBJ2-7; 9 positions match TRBD2. In germline, CDR1 is DFQATT, CDR2 SNEGSKA (reference sequence). The trim removed 2 bases at V and 2 bases at J, leaving 4 bases unmatched. The CDR3 contains 14 residues. The CDR3 bases are TGCAGTGCTAGACGGCTAGCGGGACCCTACGAGCAGTACTTC. Encoded protein: CSARRLAGPYEQYF.

This clonotype has only a few counts. The rearrangement joins TRBV7-8 to TRBJ2-7; 8 bases are a match to TRBD1. The V and J ends lost 1 base and 12 bases, in that order; junction bases with no gene match: 5. The CDR3 is made up of 12 amino acids. The germline V gene encodes CDR1 SGHVS and CDR2 FQNEAQ. Here the CDR3 reads CASSLGTGTGYF. The CDR3 DNA sequence: TGTGCCAGCAGCTTAGGAACCGGGACAGGGTACTTC.

This clonotype was detected only a few times. The rearrangement joins TRBV4-3 to TRBJ2-5; D possibly corresponds to TRBD2 (5 bases). The V gene's germline CDR1 is LGHNA and CDR2 YSLEER. Deletions cut 1 base from V and 5 bases from J, with 11 bases between. The CDR3 extends over 14 amino acids. The CDR3 protein is CASSQGLRRETQYF. The CDR3 DNA reads TGCGCCAGCAGCCAAGGTCTTAGGAGGGAGACCCAGTACTTC.

The chain uses TRBV6-2 or TRBV6-3 and TRBJ2-2; 8 bases match TRBD2. This CDR3 region has 19 residues. Unmatched junction bases numbered 15, after V lost 6 bases and J lost 0 bases. Germline V gives CDR1 MNHEY, CDR2 SVGEGT. The CDR3 sequence: CASSQNVAGRFTNTGELFF. CDR3 sequence (DNA): TGTGCCAGCAGCCAGAATGTAGCGGGGAGATTCACGAACACCGGGGAGCTGTTTTTT.

The DNA for the CDR3 is TGTGCCAGCAGCTTGTGGGGACAGGACTACGAGCAGTACTTC. This translates into CASSLWGQDYEQYF. The chain employs TRBV5-6 and TRBJ2-7, with 8 bases identical to TRBD1. V lost 1 base, J lost 3 bases, and 3 bases stayed unmatched. This CDR3 comprises 14 residues. Germline-derived CDR1 and CDR2 are SGHDT and YYEEEE.

This clonotype has just a few counts. Compared with germline, one end of the junction differs, possibly owing to a read error. This sequence joins TRBV7-7 and TRBJ2-2; D might be TRBD2 (6 bases). The CDR3 is 14 amino acids. Germline loops: CDR1 SSHAT, CDR2 FNYEAQ (reference sequence). The CDR3 loop reads CASSYGRGTGELFF. The CDR3 DNA reads TGTGCTAGCAGCTATGGGCGGGGCACCGGGGAGCTGTTTTTT.

This clonotype has only a few counts. This chain links TRBV20-1 with TRBJ2-3; 7 bases are a match to TRBD2. This CDR3 comprises 12 residues. V was pared by 6 bases and J by 6 bases, with 6 bases of the junction left unmatched. The germline gives CDR1 DFQATT, CDR2 SNEGSKA (reference sequence). CDR3 sequence: CSAAAGWDTQYF. CDR3 sequence (DNA): TGCAGTGCAGCAGCGGGATGGGATACGCAGTATTTT.

This chain uses TRBV4-1 with TRBJ2-7; TRBD1 is a possible D gene (5 bases). CDR3 length: 15 residues. Between the trimmed V and J ends, which lost 3 bases and 2 bases, there was a span of 14 bases. Germline CDR1 is MGHRA and CDR2 is YSYEKL. CDR3 sequence (DNA): TGCGCCAGCAGCCAGTGGGGCCTGAGAGCCTACGAGCAGTACTTC. This translates into CASSQWGLRAYEQYF.

The rearrangement joins TRBV6-1 to TRBJ2-2; tentatively, D is TRBD1 (6 bases). CDR1 is MNHNS, CDR2 SASEGT, per germline. This CDR3 spans 14 amino acids. Trimming pared 6 bases from V and 6 bases from J, leaving 14 bases between. The CDR3 bases are TGTGCCAGCAGCCTATATCAGGGGCCCGGGGAGCTGTTTTTT. Its protein product is CASSLYQGPGELFF.

The chain recombines TRBV29-1 with TRBJ2-5; D is ambiguous. CDR3 size: 10 residues. V was clipped by 6 bases and J by 5 bases, with 7 bases between them. CDR1 is SQVTM, CDR2 ANQGSEA, per germline. The CDR3 loop reads CSVYGETQYF. CDR3 in DNA: TGCAGCGTCTATGGGGAGACCCAGTACTTC.

The chain is built from TRBV6-5 and TRBJ2-1; 7 bases align to TRBD2. In germline, CDR1 is MNHEY, CDR2 SVGAGI. The CDR3 runs 18 residues. V lost 4 bases and J lost 4; bases outside the gene matches: 16. CDR3 coding DNA: TGTGCCAGCAGTTCCGCCGGAACAGCTAGCGGCTTATACAATGAGCAGTTCTTC. Residues: CASSSAGTASGLYNEQFF.

The CDR3: CSASVGGGYNEQFF. The CDR3, as DNA: TGCAGTGCTAGTGTCGGGGGGGGATACAATGAGCAGTTCTTC. The chain couples TRBV20-1 to TRBJ2-1; TRBD2 matches 8 bases. CDR3 size: 14 residues. Germline values: CDR1 DFQATT, CDR2 SNEGSKA (reference sequence). Trimming cost V 3 bases and J 4 bases; bases outside gene matches: 5.